These 10 T cell receptor beta chains originate from one sample sequenced in a study of T-cell memory formation after mild COVID-19. TCRdb passed the 5' RACE reads through MiXCR, listing each CDR3 protein once. The sample records just under 350,000 distinct CDR3 sequences, 13% being singletons. The source material was PBMCs or a T cell subset sorted from them (not recorded which). The receptors derive from a man aged 18 to 30 who had mild COVID-19 (a few samples of this study predate the infection). Cell type and time point are not known.

This clonotype was recorded a few times. V and J are TRBV7-2 and TRBJ2-4, with D possibly being TRBD2 (5 bases). There are 14 residues in the CDR3. Between the trimmed V and J ends, which lost 1 base and 8 bases, there was a span of 12 bases. Germline V gives CDR1 SGHTA, CDR2 FQGNSA. CDR3 protein: CASSLGGFSDIQYF. CDR3 sequence (DNA): TGTGCCAGCAGCTTAGGAGGGTTCTCGGACATTCAGTACTTC.

The chain carries TRBV7-2 and TRBJ2-5, with 7 positions matching TRBD1. Germline CDR1 reads SGHTA; CDR2 reads FQGNSA. The V gene end was trimmed by 3 bases and the J gene end by 7 bases; junction bases not matched to a gene: 5. The length of the CDR3 is 13 residues. The DNA of the CDR3 is TGTGCCAGCAGCTTTGAGGGGGCTGTGACCCAGTACTTC. This sequence encodes CASSFEGAVTQYF.

This clonotype occurred a few times. The rearrangement joins TRBV7-9 to TRBJ1-1; D is ambiguous. The V and J ends lost 5 bases and 5 bases respectively, with 18 bases between them. The CDR3 consists of 15 residues. Germline-derived CDR1 and CDR2 are SEHNR and FQNEAQ (reference sequence). The CDR3 nucleotides read TGTGCCAGCAGCGTCGGTGACACATTGGGGACTGAAGCTTTCTTT. Protein: CASSVGDTLGTEAFF. Combining the CDR3 with reference TRBV7-9 and TRBJ1-1 gives the whole variable domain DTGVSQNPRHKITKRGQNVTFRCDPISEHNRLYWYRQTLGQGPEFLTYFQNEAQLEKSRLLSDRFSAERPKGSFSTLEIQRTEQGDSAMYLCASSVGDTLGTEAFFGQGTRLTVV.

The chain uses TRBV21-1 and TRBJ2-4; the table assigns TRBD1, which was not confirmed against the DNA. TRBV21-1 represents a pseudogene. The CDR3 contains 16 residues. The CDR3, as DNA: TGTGCCAGCAGCAAAAGGGTGGACAGTCAAAAAAACATTCAGTACTTC. This encodes CASSKRVDSQKNIQYF.

This clonotype was picked up a small number of times. V is TRBV4-1 and J is TRBJ2-7; a weak D match, TRBD2 (6 bases). Germline V gene lookup returns CDR1 MGHRA and CDR2 YSYEKL. The CDR3 runs 15 residues. The V and J ends lost 4 bases and 3 bases respectively, with 16 bases between them. The CDR3, as DNA: TGCGCCAGCAGCCGGAGGGCGGGACCCCTCTACGAGCAGTACTTC. Protein product: CASSRRAGPLYEQYF.

The chain links TRBV5-6 to TRBJ2-7; no reliable D call. The V and J ends lost 4 bases and 1 base respectively, with 12 bases between them. The CDR3 has 14 amino acids. Germline CDR1 and CDR2: SGHDT and YYEEEE. The CDR3 reads CASSPVTNSYEQYV. CDR3 sequence (DNA): TGTGCCAGCAGCCCAGTGACAAATTCCTACGAGCAGTACGTC.

The chain has TRBV4-1 and TRBJ1-5, with D hard to call. CDR1 is MGHRA and CDR2 is YSYEKL in the germline V gene. The V end lost 0 bases, the J end lost 4 bases, and 10 bases lay between the germline ends. CDR3 length: 15 amino acids. CDR3: CASSQEIQPNQPQHF. CDR3 bases: TGCGCCAGCAGCCAAGAGATCCAGCCAAATCAGCCCCAGCATTTT.

The V and J genes are TRBV4-1 and TRBJ2-3, with 10 bases fitting TRBD2. This CDR3 is 17 amino acids long. Trimming removed 0 bases from V and 5 bases from J; junction bases left unmatched: 8. Germline lookup yields CDR1 MGHRA and CDR2 YSYEKL. CDR3 sequence (DNA): TGCGCCAGCAGCCAAGAAGAAGCTAGCGGGGGTGGAGATACGCAGTATTTT. Translated, it gives CASSQEEASGGGDTQYF.

The chain has TRBV20-1 and TRBJ1-1; weak D call: TRBD1 (5 bases). This CDR3 spans 10 amino acids. The V gene lost 7 bases and the J gene lost 6 bases, with 9 bases spanning the gap. CDR1 and CDR2 from the germline V gene are DFQATT and SNEGSKA (reference sequence). As DNA, the CDR3 is TGCAGTGTCGGGACGGCTGAAGCTTTCTTT. It yields the protein CSVGTAEAFF.

V usage is TRBV28 and J usage is TRBJ2-1; 7 bases are shared with TRBD1. The V segment lost 6 bases and the J segment 0 bases; nucleotides outside the gene matches: 8. The CDR3 has 16 amino acids. The germline gives CDR1 MDHEN, CDR2 SYDVKM. The CDR3 is CASSYGDSSSYNEQFF. The CDR3 coding sequence is TGTGCCAGCAGCTACGGGGACAGCAGCTCCTACAATGAGCAGTTCTTC.